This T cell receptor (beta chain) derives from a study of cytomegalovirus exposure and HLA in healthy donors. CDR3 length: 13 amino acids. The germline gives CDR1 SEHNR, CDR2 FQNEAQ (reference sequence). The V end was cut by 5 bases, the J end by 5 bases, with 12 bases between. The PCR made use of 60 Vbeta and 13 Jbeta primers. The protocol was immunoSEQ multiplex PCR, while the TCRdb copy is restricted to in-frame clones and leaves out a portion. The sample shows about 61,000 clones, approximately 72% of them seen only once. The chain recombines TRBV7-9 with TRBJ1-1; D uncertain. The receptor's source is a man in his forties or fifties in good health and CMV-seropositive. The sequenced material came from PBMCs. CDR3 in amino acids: CASSIDGGTEAFF. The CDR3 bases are TGTGCCAGCAGCATAGACGGCGGGACTGAAGCTTTCTTT. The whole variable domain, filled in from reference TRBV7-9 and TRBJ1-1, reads DTGVSQNPRHKITKRGQNVTFRCDPISEHNRLYWYRQTLGQGPEFLTYFQNEAQLEKSRLLSDRFSAERPKGSFSTLEIQRTEQGDSAMYLCASSIDGGTEAFFGQGTRLTVV.